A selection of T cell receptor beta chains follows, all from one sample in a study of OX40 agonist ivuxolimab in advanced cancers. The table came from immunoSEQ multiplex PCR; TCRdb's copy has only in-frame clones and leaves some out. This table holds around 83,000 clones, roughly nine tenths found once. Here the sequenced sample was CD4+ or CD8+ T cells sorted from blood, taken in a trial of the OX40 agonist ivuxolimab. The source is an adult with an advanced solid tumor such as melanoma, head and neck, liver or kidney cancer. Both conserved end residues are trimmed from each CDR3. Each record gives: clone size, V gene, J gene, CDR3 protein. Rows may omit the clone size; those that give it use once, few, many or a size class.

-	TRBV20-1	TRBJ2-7	SARDHGSVV
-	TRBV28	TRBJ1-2	ASSSASTDNYGYT
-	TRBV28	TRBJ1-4	ASSDPGGLNEKLF
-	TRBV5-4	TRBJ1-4	ASSLDSQATNEKLF
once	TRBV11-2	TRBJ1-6	ASSRGQNFSPLH
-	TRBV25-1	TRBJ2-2	ASTGNTGELF
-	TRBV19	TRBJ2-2	ASRWTGGTGELF
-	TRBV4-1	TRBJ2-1	ASSPRQGATGVPNEQF
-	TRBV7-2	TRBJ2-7	ASSSAAGYYEQY
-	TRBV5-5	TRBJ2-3	ASSLGLASTDTQY
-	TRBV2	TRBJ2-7	ASRKTVASGTYEQY
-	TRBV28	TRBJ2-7	ASSLYLEGREQY
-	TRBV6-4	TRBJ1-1	ASSKDRGTEAF
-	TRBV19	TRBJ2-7	ASRRTGQGSFQY
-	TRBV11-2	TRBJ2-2	ASSPQVITGELF
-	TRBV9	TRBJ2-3	ASSVGPRDTQY
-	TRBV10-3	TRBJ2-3	AISDSSGAGEG
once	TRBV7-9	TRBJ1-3	ASSPGGGNTIY
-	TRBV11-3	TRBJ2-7	ASSLLGDEQY